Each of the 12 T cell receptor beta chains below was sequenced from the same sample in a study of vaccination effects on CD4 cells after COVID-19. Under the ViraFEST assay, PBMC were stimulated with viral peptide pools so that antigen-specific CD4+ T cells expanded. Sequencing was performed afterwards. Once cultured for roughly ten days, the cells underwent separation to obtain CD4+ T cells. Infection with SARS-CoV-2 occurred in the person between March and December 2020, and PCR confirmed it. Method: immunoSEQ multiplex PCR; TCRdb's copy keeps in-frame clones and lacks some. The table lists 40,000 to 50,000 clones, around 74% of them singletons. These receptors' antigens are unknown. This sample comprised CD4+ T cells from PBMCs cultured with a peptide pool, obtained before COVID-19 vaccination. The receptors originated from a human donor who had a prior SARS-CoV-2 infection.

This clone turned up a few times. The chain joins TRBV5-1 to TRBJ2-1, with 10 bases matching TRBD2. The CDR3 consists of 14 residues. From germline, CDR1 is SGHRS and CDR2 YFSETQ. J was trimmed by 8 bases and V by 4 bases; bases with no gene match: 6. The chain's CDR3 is CASSIAGGGDEQFF. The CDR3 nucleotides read TGCGCCAGCAGCATAGCGGGAGGTGGGGATGAGCAGTTCTTC.

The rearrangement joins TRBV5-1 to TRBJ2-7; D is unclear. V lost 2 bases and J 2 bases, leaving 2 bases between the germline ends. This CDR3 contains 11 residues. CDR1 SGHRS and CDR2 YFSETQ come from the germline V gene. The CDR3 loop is CASSFAYEQYF. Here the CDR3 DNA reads TGCGCCAGCAGCTTTGCCTACGAGCAGTACTTC.

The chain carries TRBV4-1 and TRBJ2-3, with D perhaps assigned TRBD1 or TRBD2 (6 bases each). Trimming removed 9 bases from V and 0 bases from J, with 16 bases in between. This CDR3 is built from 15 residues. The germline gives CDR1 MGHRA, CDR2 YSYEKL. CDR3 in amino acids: CASQRRGDSTDTQYF. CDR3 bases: TGCGCCAGTCAACGTAGGGGGGATAGCACAGATACGCAGTATTTT.

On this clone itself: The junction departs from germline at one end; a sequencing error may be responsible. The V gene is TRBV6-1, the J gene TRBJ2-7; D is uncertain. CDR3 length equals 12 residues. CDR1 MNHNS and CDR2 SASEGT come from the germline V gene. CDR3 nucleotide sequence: TGTGCCAGCAGTGAATTAACGTCTACCACCCACTTC. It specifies CASSELTSTTHF.

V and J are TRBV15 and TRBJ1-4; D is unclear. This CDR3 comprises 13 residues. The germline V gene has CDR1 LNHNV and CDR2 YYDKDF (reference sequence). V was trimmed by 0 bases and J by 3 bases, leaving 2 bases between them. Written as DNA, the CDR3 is TGTGCCACCAGCAGAGATCCTAATGAAAAACTGTTTTTT. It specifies CATSRDPNEKLFF.

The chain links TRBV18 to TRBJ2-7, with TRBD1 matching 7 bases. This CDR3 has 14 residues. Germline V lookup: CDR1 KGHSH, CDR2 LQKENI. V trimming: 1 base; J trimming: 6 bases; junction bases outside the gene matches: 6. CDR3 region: CASSPRQGVGEQYF. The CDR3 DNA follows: TGTGCCAGCTCACCACGGCAGGGGGTCGGCGAGCAGTACTTC. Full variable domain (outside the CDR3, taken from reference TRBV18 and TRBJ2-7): NAGVMQNPRHLVRRRGQEARLRCSPMKGHSHVYWYRQLPEEGLKFMVYLQKENIIDESGMPKERFSAEFPKEGPSILRIQQVVRGDSAAYFCASSPRQGVGEQYFGPGTRLTVT.

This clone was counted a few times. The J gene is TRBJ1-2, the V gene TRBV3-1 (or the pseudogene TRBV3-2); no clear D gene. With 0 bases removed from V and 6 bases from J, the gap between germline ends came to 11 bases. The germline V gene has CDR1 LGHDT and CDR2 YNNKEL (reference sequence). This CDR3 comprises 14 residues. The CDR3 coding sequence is TGTGCCAGCAGCCAAGACCCTCGGAGAAATGGCTACACCTTC. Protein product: CASSQDPRRNGYTF.

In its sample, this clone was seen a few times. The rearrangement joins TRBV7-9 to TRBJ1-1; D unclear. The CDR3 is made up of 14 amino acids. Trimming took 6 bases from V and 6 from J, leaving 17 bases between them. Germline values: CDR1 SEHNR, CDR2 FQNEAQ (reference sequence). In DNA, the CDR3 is TGTGCCAGCAGTTCACGAGCGGACGGCCCTGAAGCTTTCTTT. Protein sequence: CASSSRADGPEAFF.

CDR3 sequence reads: CSVAGGQETQYF. The CDR3 coding sequence is TGCAGCGTTGCAGGGGGGCAGGAGACCCAGTACTTC. The chain links TRBV29-1 to TRBJ2-5; a possible D gene is TRBD1 (7 bases). Trimming shortened V by 4 bases and J by 5 bases, and 11 bases separated the two germline ends. Germline V gives CDR1 SQVTM, CDR2 ANQGSEA. CDR3 length equals 12 residues.

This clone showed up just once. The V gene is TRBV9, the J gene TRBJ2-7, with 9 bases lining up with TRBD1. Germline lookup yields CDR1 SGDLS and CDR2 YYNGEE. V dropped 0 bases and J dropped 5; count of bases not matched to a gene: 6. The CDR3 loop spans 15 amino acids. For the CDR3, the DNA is TGTGCCAGCAGCGTAGGGTGGACAGGGGTCCACGAGCAGTACTTC. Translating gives CASSVGWTGVHEQYF. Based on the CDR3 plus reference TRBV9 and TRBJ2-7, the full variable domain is DSGVTQTPKHLITATGQRVTLRCSPRSGDLSVYWYQQSLDQGLQFLIQYYNGEERAKGNILERFSAQQFPDLHSELNLSSLELGDSALYFCASSVGWTGVHEQYFGPGTRLTVT.

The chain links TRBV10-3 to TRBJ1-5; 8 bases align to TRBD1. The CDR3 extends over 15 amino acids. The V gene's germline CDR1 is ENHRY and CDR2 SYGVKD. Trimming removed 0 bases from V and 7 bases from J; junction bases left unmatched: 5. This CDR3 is CAISESQTGGQPQHF. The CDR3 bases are TGTGCCATCAGTGAGTCGCAAACAGGGGGACAGCCCCAGCATTTT.

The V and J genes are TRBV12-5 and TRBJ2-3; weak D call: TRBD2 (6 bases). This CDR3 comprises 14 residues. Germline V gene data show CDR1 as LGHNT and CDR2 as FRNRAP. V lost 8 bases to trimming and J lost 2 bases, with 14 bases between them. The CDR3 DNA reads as TGTGCTAGTCGACTAGTAACCCCCACAGATACGCAGTATTTT. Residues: CASRLVTPTDTQYF.